The 12 T cell receptor beta chains listed next were all sequenced from one sample in a study of CD8 T cells in Susac syndrome (dated by TCRdb to the late 2010s). Library prep was done by the immunoSEQ multiplex PCR assay. RNA was extracted using the RNeasy kit, and about 0.45 to 1 microgram was reverse transcribed with random hexamers. The public reads were run again by TCRdb, first through fastp at Q25 and then through MiXCR, and only productive beta chains were kept. CDR3 protein duplicates are merged, each entry listing the most common genes and DNA. Recorded for this sample are some 180,000 distinct CDR3 sequences; 85% to 95% of them occurred a single time. Around 0.094% of the sample rests with the top ten. The source material was CD4+ T cells from PBMCs. The receptors derive from a human donor with Susac syndrome.

The chain joins TRBV12-3 or TRBV12-4 to TRBJ2-1; D may correspond to TRBD1 or TRBD2 (5 bases each). V was shortened by 5 bases and J by 5 bases, with 19 bases between the two germline ends. The CDR3 sequence is 16 residues long. The CDR3 protein is CASSPRDGRNDNEQFF. As DNA, the CDR3 is TGTGCCAGCAGTCCGAGGGACGGACGAAACGACAATGAGCAGTTCTTC.

This chain connects TRBV20-1 to TRBJ2-7, with 10 bases that match TRBD2. The CDR3 loop spans 14 amino acids. V shed 3 bases and J 6 bases; nucleotides not matched to a gene: 8. Germline CDR1 DFQATT, CDR2 SNEGSKA (reference sequence). CDR3 amino acids: CSARGLAGVGEQYF. In DNA form, the CDR3 reads TGCAGTGCTAGGGGGCTAGCGGGAGTAGGCGAGCAGTACTTC.

The J gene is TRBJ2-1, the V gene TRBV20-1; TRBD1 is a possible D gene (5 bases). The CDR3 length is 14 residues. Germline loops: CDR1 DFQATT, CDR2 SNEGSKA (reference sequence). Trimming removed 2 bases from V and 8 bases from J, with 16 bases in between. Here the CDR3 DNA reads TGCAGTGCTAGATACCTCAACAGGCAGCATGAGCAGTTCTTC. It translates to CSARYLNRQHEQFF.

The chain combines TRBV28 with TRBJ1-2; D call uncertain. Germline CDR1 reads MDHEN; CDR2 reads SYDVKM. Trimming took 3 bases from V and 8 from J, leaving 13 bases between them. CDR3 size: 13 residues. The CDR3 loop is CASSFSRVLGYTF. The CDR3 bases are TGTGCCAGCAGTTTCTCAAGGGTGTTGGGCTACACCTTC.

The genes are TRBV7-9 and TRBJ2-5; 10 nucleotides align to TRBD2. Germline CDR1 reads SEHNR; CDR2 reads FQNEAQ (reference sequence). V shed 8 bases and J 1 base; nucleotides not matched to a gene: 4. This CDR3 has 14 amino acids. The CDR3 sequence: CASLERGGQETQYF. The CDR3 bases are TGTGCCAGCCTAGAGCGGGGGGGCCAAGAGACCCAGTACTTC.

V usage is TRBV12-3 or TRBV12-4 and J usage is TRBJ2-7; 13 positions match TRBD2. The CDR3 is 15 residues long. V lost 4 bases and J lost 1; bases outside the gene matches: 1. CDR3 DNA: TGTGCCAGCAGTTGGACTAGCGGGGGTTCCTACGAGCAGTACTTC. This translates into CASSWTSGGSYEQYF.

The chain combines TRBV7-9 with TRBJ1-1; no firm D call. The length of the CDR3 is 12 residues. V lost 0 bases and J lost 8, with 7 bases in between. Germline CDR1 reads SEHNR; CDR2 reads FQNEAQ (reference sequence). The CDR3 sequence is CASSLAGGEAFF. For the CDR3, the DNA is TGTGCCAGCAGCTTAGCTGGTGGGGAAGCTTTCTTT.

The chain combines TRBV2 with TRBJ1-1; 10 bases map to TRBD1. V was clipped by 10 bases and J by 3 bases; unmatched bases: 5. Germline V gene data show CDR1 as SNHLY and CDR2 as FYNNEI. This CDR3 spans 13 amino acids. The CDR3 protein is CATRDRGYTEAFF. CDR3 in DNA: TGTGCCACTAGGGACAGGGGTTACACTGAAGCTTTCTTT.

This sequence joins TRBV9 and TRBJ1-1; D is unresolved. V was trimmed by 7 bases and J by 1 base, leaving 8 bases between them. The germline CDR1 and CDR2 sequences are SGDLS and YYNGEE. CDR3 length: 12 residues. The CDR3 DNA reads TGTGCCAGCCACCCAGAGAACACTGAAGCTTTCTTT. It yields the protein CASHPENTEAFF.

V is TRBV20-1 and J is TRBJ2-1, with 7 bases identical to TRBD2. This CDR3 comprises 16 residues. V shed 3 bases and J 7 bases; nucleotides not matched to a gene: 15. Germline values: CDR1 DFQATT, CDR2 SNEGSKA (reference sequence). The CDR3 protein is CSASAFAGEVRNEQFF. The CDR3 region has the DNA TGCAGTGCTAGCGCATTCGCGGGGGAAGTTCGGAATGAGCAGTTCTTC.

This clonotype was detected once. The V and J genes are TRBV20-1 and TRBJ1-1; no reliable D call. The germline V and J ends were trimmed by 8 bases and 3 bases, with 19 bases remaining between them. The CDR3 extends over 14 amino acids. Germline loops: CDR1 DFQATT, CDR2 SNEGSKA (reference sequence). The CDR3, as DNA: TGCAGTCCAGCCCCATCCCGGGCGGACACTGAAGCTTTCTTT. Translation gives CSPAPSRADTEAFF.

The chain links TRBV2 to TRBJ1-3; 7 bases line up with TRBD1. In germline, CDR1 is SNHLY, CDR2 FYNNEI. This CDR3 contains 14 residues. V dropped 8 bases and J dropped 3; count of bases not matched to a gene: 7. The CDR3 region has the DNA TGTGCCAGCGTCCGGGACAGAGATGGAAACACCATATATTTT. Translated, it gives CASVRDRDGNTIYF.